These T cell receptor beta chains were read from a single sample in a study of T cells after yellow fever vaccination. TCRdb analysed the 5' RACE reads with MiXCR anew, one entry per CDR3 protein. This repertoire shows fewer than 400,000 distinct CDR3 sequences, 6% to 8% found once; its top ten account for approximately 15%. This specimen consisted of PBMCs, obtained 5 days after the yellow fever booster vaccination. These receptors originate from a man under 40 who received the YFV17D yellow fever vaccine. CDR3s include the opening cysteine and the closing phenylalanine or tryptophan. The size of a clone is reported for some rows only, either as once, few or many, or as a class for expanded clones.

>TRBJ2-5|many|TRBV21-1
CASLPRMETQYF
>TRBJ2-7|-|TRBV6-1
CASIPGTGGGYEQYF
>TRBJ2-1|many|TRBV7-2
CASSFGTVPYNEQFF
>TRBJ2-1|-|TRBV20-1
CSANRQGYNEQFF
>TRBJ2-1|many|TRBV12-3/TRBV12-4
CASRAGIYNEQFF
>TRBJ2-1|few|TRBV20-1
CSARAGTTRNEQFF
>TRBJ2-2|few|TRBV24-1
CATQDTEYNTGELFF
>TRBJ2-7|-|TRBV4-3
CASSQDQGQGYEQYF
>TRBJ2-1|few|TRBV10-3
CAISGATRENEQFF
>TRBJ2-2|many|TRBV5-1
CASSSGTSGGETGELFF
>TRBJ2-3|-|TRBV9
CASSEGVYGTDTQYF
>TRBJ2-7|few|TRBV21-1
CASSKSRDTFYEQYF
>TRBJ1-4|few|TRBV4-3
CASSQEGATNEKLFF
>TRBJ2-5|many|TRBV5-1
CASSLGLQAEETQYF
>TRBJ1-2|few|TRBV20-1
CSAQTGVSYGYTF
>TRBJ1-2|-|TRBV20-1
CSFYSFSLYGYTF
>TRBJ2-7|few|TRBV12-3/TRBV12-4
CTSSSLGGTSGAYEQYF
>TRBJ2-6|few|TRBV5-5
CASRPPSGDVLTF
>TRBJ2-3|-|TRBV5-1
CASSGGQGTDTQYF
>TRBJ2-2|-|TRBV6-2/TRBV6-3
CASSYTSTGGELFF
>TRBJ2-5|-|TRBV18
CASSPQLQGRETQYF
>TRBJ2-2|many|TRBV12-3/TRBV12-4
CASSLVGGNPANTGELFF
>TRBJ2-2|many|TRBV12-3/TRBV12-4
CASRTGLVNTGELFF
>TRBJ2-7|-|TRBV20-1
CSAQTGTGGYEQYF
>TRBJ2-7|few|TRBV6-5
CASSYAGSSYEQYF
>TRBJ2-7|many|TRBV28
CASCRGDYEQYF
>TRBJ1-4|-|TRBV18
CASSRQGLLANEKLFF
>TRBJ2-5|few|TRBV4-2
CASSVRTSGEETQYF
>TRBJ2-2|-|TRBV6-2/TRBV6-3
CASTPGGANTGELFF
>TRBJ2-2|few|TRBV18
CASSPIFPREDTGELFF
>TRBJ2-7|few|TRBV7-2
CASSLLPSGSPNEQYF
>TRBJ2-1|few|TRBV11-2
CASSPVLGISSSYNEQFF
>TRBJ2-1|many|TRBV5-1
CASSLTGTPYNEQFF
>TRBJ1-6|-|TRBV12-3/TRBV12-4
CASSPTKKHWGALHF
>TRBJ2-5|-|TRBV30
CAWRQEGGRQETQYF
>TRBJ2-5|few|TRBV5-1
CASSFGSEETQYF
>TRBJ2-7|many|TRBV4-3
CASSQLLAEPSEQYF
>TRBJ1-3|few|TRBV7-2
CASSSQAAGDTIYF
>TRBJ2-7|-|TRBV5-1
CASRPDSTYEQYF
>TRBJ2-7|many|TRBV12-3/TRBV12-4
CASSLFYEQYF
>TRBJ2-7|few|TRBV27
CASSASGLTYEQYF